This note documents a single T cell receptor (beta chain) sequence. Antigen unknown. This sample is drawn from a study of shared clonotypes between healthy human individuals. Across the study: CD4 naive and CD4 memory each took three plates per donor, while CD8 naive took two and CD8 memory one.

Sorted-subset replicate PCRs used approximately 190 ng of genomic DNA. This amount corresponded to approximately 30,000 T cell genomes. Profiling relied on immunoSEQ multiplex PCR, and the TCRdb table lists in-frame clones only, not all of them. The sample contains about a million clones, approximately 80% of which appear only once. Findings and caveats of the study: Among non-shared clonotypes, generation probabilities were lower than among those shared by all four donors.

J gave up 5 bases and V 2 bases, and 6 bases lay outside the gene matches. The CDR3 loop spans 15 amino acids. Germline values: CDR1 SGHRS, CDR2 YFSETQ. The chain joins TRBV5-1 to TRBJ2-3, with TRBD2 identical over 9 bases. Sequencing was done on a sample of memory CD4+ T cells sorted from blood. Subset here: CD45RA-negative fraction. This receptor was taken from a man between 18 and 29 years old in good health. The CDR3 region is CASSLAGGRQDTQYF. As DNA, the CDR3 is TGCGCCAGCAGCTTAGCGGGGGGCCGGCAAGATACGCAGTATTTT.